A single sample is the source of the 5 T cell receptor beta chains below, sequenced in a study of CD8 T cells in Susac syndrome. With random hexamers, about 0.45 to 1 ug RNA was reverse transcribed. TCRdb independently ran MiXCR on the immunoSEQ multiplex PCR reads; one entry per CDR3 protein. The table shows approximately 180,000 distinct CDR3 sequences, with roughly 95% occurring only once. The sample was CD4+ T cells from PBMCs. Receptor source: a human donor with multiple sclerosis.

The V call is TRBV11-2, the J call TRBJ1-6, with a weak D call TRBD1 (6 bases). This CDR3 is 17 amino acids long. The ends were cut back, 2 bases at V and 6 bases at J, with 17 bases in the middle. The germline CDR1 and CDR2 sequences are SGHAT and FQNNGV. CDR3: CASSLSTGTLINSPLHF. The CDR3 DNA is TGTGCCAGCAGCTTATCTACAGGGACCTTGATTAATTCACCCCTCCACTTT.

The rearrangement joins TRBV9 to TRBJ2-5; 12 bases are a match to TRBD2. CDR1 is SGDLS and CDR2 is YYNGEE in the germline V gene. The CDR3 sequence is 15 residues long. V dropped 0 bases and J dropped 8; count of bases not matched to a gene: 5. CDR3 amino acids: CASSVETSGGSTQYF. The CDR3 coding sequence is TGTGCCAGCAGCGTAGAGACTAGCGGGGGTTCTACCCAGTACTTC.

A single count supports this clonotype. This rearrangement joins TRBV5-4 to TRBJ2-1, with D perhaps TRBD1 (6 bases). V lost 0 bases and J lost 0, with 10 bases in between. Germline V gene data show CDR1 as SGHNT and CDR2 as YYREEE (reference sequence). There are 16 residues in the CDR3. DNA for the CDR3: TGTGCCAGCAGCTTGGTCGGGACACACTCCTACAATGAGCAGTTCTTC. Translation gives CASSLVGTHSYNEQFF.

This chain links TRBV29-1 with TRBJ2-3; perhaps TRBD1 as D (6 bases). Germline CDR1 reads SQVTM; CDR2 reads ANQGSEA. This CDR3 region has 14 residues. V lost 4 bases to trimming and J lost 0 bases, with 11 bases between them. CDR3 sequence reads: CSVGTVGSTDTQYF. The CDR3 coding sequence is TGCAGCGTTGGGACAGTTGGAAGCACAGATACGCAGTATTTT.

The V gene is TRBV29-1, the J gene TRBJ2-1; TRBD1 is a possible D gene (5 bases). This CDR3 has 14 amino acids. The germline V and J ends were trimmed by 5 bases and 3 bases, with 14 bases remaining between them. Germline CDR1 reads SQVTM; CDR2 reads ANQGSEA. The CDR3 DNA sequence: TGCAGCGTTAAACTGCAGGGCTACTACAATGAGCAGTTCTTC. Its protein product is CSVKLQGYYNEQFF.